This TCR beta chain was captured by sequencing in a study of blood T cell repertoires in COVID-19. Study overall: COVID-19 samples from acute and convalescent phases originated in the United States, Italy and Spain. T cells, B-cell-depleted T cells, or PBMCs supplied cDNA or gDNA.

The CDR3 is 12 residues long. Per the germline V gene, CDR1 is SQVTM and CDR2 is ANQGSEA. V gave up 7 bases and J gave up 6 bases, with 15 bases separating them. Cohorts were determined from participant-reported clinical history. This clone was detected once. Study processing details: The assay estimated nucleated cells by amplifying reference gene primers. Sequencing was performed with immunoSEQ multiplex PCR; in TCRdb, only in-frame clones are kept and a portion is missing. The V and J calls and clone size are taken from that table; D and trimming were inferred from the DNA. The sample carries about 140,000 clones, almost 85% recorded once.

This chain links TRBV29-1 with TRBJ2-5; perhaps TRBD1 as D (6 bases). The clonotype comes from a woman aged 45 to 65 with acute COVID-19. Sample: PBMCs or T cells enriched from blood (not recorded which). Written as DNA, the CDR3 is TGCAGCGCCGTACAGGGCACAAAGACCCAGTACTTC. Its translation: CSAVQGTKTQYF.